This T cell receptor (beta chain) was documented in a study of human T cells and chemical hapten exposure. Regarding the study as a whole: No shift was seen in TCRs above 1 in 1000 frequency with DPC sensitization.

As to time point: pre-sensitization, week 0. Treatment reported: therapeutic diphenylcyclopropenone sensitization with weekly scalp DPC. Using its own MiXCR run on the RACE reads, TCRdb lists one record per CDR3 protein. The repertoire has about 270,000 distinct CDR3 sequences, roughly 7.4% of them found once; the top ten carry around 1.2%. This clonotype was seen more than once but under ten times. Its cognate antigen is unknown. CDR1 and CDR2 from the germline V gene are MNHNY and SVGAGI (reference sequence). Trimming stripped 5 bases from V and 5 bases from J, with 13 bases between. The CDR3 length is 13 residues.

The receptor's source is a man aged 18 to 35 with alopecia areata. Some clones in this sample may be carry-over from other donors' samples. Sequenced material: whole blood, taken in connection with sensitization to the hapten diphenylcyclopropenone (DPC). V is TRBV6-6 and J is TRBJ2-7; D not certain. The CDR3 is CASSPSRTDEQYF. In DNA, the CDR3 is TGTGCCAGCAGTCCCTCTCGGACCGACGAGCAGTACTTC.